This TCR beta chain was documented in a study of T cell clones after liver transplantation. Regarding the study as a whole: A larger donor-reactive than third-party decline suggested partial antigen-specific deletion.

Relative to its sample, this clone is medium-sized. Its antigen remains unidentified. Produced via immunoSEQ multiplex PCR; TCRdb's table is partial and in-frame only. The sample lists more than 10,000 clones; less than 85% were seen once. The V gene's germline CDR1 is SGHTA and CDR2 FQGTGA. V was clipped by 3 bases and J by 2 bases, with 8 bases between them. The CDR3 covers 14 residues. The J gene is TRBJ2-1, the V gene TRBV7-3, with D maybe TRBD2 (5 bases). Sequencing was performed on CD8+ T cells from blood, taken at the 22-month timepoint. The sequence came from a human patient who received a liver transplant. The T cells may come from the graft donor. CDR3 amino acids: CASSLGSPYNEQFF. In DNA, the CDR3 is TGTGCCAGCAGCTTGGGGAGTCCCTACAATGAGCAGTTCTTC.